The entry below describes one T cell receptor beta chain. These data come from a study of OX40 agonist ivuxolimab in advanced cancers. Study at large: Patient treatment consisted of intravenous ivuxolimab administration every 2 weeks at 0.01 to 10 mg/kg.

The CDR3 totals 14 residues. Trimming cost V 4 bases and J 4 bases, with 11 bases left between them. Germline loops: CDR1 SEHNR, CDR2 FQNEAQ (reference sequence). The table came from immunoSEQ multiplex PCR; TCRdb's copy has only in-frame clones and leaves some out. The table lists 78,000 or so clones, about 93% of them singletons, with 0.44% in the top ten. The starting material was CD4+ or CD8+ T cells sorted from blood, obtained in a trial of the OX40 agonist ivuxolimab. The origin of this receptor is an adult with an advanced solid tumor such as melanoma, head and neck, liver or kidney cancer. The chain recombines TRBV7-9 with TRBJ1-5; unclear D gene. CDR3: CASSSLGPNQPQHF. DNA of the CDR3: TGTGCCAGCAGCTCCCTGGGTCCGAATCAGCCCCAGCATTTT.